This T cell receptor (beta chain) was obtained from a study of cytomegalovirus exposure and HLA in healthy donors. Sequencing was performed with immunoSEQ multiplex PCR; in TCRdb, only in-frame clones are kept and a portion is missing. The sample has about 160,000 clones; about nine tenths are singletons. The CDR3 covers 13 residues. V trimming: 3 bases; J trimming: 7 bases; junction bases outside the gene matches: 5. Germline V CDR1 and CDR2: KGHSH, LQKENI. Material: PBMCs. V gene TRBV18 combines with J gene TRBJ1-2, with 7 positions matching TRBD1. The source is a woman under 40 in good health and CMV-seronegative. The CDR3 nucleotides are TGTGCCAGCTCACCCGGGACAGAGGCTGGCTACACCTTC. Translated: CASSPGTEAGYTF.